This TCR beta chain was identified during a study of T-cell reconstitution after alpha-beta-depleted transplantation in children. The germline V and J ends were trimmed by 5 bases and 4 bases, with 23 bases remaining between them. The CDR3 length is 17 residues. CDR1 is MNHEY and CDR2 is SMNVEV in the germline V gene (reference sequence). This clonotype showed up just a few times. Unique molecular identifiers featured in how the TCRbeta library was prepared. TCRdb called the PCR reads again in MiXCR, with one record for every CDR3 protein. The sample has around 340,000 distinct CDR3 sequences, less than 15% seen once; the top ten hold about 4.5%.

The input for sequencing was PBMCs, taken from the stem cell graft. V usage is TRBV27 and J usage is TRBJ1-2; maybe TRBD1 (6 bases). This receptor was obtained from a human donor who donated a stem cell graft to a child with Fanconi anemia. DNA for the CDR3: TGTGCCAGCAGTCTACGGACAGACCCAACAAATTTCTATGGCTACACCTTC. This encodes CASSLRTDPTNFYGYTF.